Below, 28 T cell receptor beta chains from the same sample are listed, as sequenced in a study of cytomegalovirus exposure and HLA in healthy donors. 60 Vbeta and 13 Jbeta primers were used in PCR. The table came from immunoSEQ multiplex PCR; TCRdb's copy has only in-frame clones and leaves some out. The sample lists tens of thousands of clones, over 70% seen once, with roughly 6.3% in the top ten. The sample consisted of PBMCs. The receptors were gathered from a man aged 25-45 years in good health and CMV-seronegative.

V gene TRBV19 combines with J gene TRBJ2-1; 9 positions match TRBD1. Germline assignment: CDR1 LNHDA and CDR2 SQIVND (reference sequence). The CDR3 contains 15 residues. V gave up 4 bases and J gave up 7 bases; unmatched junction bases: 8. The CDR3 coding sequence is TGTGCCAGTAGTACCGAGACAGGGGGATGGAATGAGCAGTTCTTC. Translating it yields CASSTETGGWNEQFF.

The rearrangement links TRBV12-1 to TRBJ2-3; no DNA check was done on the table's D call, TRBD2. TRBV12-1 is classified as a pseudogene. The CDR3 covers 19 residues. Written as DNA, the CDR3 is TGTGCCAGCAGCTTTGGACTAGCGACCCAGACGAGTAGCACAGATACGCAGTATTTT. Its translation is CASSFGLATQTSSTDTQYF.

The chain recombines TRBV7-9 with TRBJ2-1; possible D gene TRBD1, 5 bases. CDR3 length: 13 amino acids. The germline V and J ends were trimmed by 2 bases and 14 bases, with 16 bases remaining between them. Germline V gene sequence: CDR1 SEHNR, CDR2 FQNEAQ (reference sequence). Written as DNA, the CDR3 is TGTGCCAGCAGCTTACCCGCTGGGGCAGATGAGTTCTTC. Protein: CASSLPAGADEFF. The variable domain in full, with the rest retrieved from reference TRBV7-9 and TRBJ2-1, is DTGVSQNPRHKITKRGQNVTFRCDPISEHNRLYWYRQTLGQGPEFLTYFQNEAQLEKSRLLSDRFSAERPKGSFSTLEIQRTEQGDSAMYLCASSLPAGADEFFGPGTRLTVL.

This rearrangement joins TRBV7-2 to TRBJ1-2; D may be TRBD1 (6 bases). Per the germline V gene, CDR1 is SGHTA and CDR2 is FQGNSA. The CDR3 extends over 15 amino acids. V dropped 5 bases and J dropped 4 bases, with 17 bases sitting between them. CDR3 nucleotides: TGTGCCAGCAGCCCCCGGACAGCCTCCTCCTATGGCTACACCTTC. Its translation is CASSPRTASSYGYTF.

The sample holds one count of this clone. CDR3 DNA: TGTGCCAGCAACCAGGGGCCAGATACGCAGTATTTT. Protein: CASNQGPDTQYF. The chain employs TRBV2 and TRBJ2-3; D might be TRBD1 (6 bases). Deletions cut 7 bases from V and 4 bases from J, with 9 bases between. Germline CDR1 is SNHLY and CDR2 is FYNNEI. CDR3 length: 12 amino acids.

Points on this clone: An end of the junction does not agree with germline; a read error may underlie this. The CDR3 nucleotides are TGTGCTAGCAGCTTAGACCCCGGACTAGCGGGAATTACCGGGGAGCTGTTTTTT. This translates into CASSLDPGLAGITGELFF. The J gene is TRBJ2-2, the V gene TRBV7-7; TRBD2 aligns across 12 bases. This CDR3 spans 18 amino acids. Looked up from germline, CDR1 is SSHAT and CDR2 is FNYEAQ (reference sequence).

The chain recombines TRBV18 with TRBJ2-3; TRBD1 might be the D (5 bases). V lost 2 bases, J lost 0 bases, and 9 bases lay in between. CDR1 and CDR2 (germline): KGHSH, LQKENI. The CDR3 extends over 15 amino acids. The CDR3 sequence is CASSPTGASTDTQYF. In DNA, the CDR3 is TGTGCCAGCTCACCAACTGGGGCTAGCACAGATACGCAGTATTTT.

Comments on this clone: The identical CDR3 is also encoded by other nucleotide sequences in the sample. The V call is TRBV6-6, the J call TRBJ1-2; perhaps TRBD1 as D (6 bases). The CDR3 runs to 15 residues. CDR1 and CDR2 (germline): MNHNY, SVGAGI (reference sequence). V was shortened by 4 bases and J by 0 bases, with 12 bases between the two germline ends. CDR3 nucleotides: TGTGCCAGCAGTTTTCGGGACATCGCTAACTATGGCTACACCTTC. Encoded protein: CASSFRDIANYGYTF.

This clone was detected only a few times. V and J are TRBV6-5 and TRBJ1-4; TRBD1 matches 8 bases. Germline CDR1 MNHEY, CDR2 SVGAGI. Trimming at V came to 5 bases and at J to 11 bases, leaving 4 bases not matched to a gene. The CDR3 loop spans 12 amino acids. The CDR3 bases are TGTGCCAGCAGTCTACAGGGGGGGAAACTGTTTTTT. This encodes CASSLQGGKLFF.

The chain joins TRBV7-9 to TRBJ2-3; D is possibly TRBD1 (7 bases). Germline CDR1 and CDR2: SEHNR and FQNEAQ (reference sequence). Trimming took 8 bases from V and 4 from J, leaving 13 bases between them. The CDR3 has 13 amino acids. The CDR3 bases are TGTGCCAGCGTGGAGGGGGCTCCAGATACGCAGTATTTT. Translated: CASVEGAPDTQYF.

V is TRBV28 and J is TRBJ1-2; no clear D. Germline V gives CDR1 MDHEN, CDR2 SYDVKM. The ends were cut back, 4 bases at V and 4 bases at J, with 7 bases in the middle. There are 12 residues in the CDR3. The CDR3, as DNA: TGTGCCAGCAGTTGGGGAGGCTATGGCTACACCTTC. Amino acids: CASSWGGYGYTF.

V is TRBV5-4 and J is TRBJ1-1; TRBD1 matches 10 bases. The germline CDR1 and CDR2 sequences are SGHNT and YYREEE (reference sequence). CDR3 length: 15 amino acids. J lost 2 bases, V lost 4 bases, and 5 bases had no gene match. CDR3 bases: TGTGCCAGCAGCCCTACGACAGGGGGCAACACTGAAGCTTTCTTT. Translating gives CASSPTTGGNTEAFF.

As for this clone: Other DNA sequences in the sample encode the same CDR3. J is TRBJ2-3 and V is TRBV30, with 11 bases that match TRBD2. Trimming removed 0 bases from V and 2 bases from J; junction bases left unmatched: 4. The germline V gene encodes CDR1 GTSNPN and CDR2 SVGIG (reference sequence). The CDR3 is made up of 16 amino acids. The chain's CDR3 is CAWSVRGLAATDTQYF. The CDR3 DNA is TGTGCCTGGAGTGTACGGGGACTAGCGGCCACAGATACGCAGTATTTT. Full variable domain (outside the CDR3, taken from reference TRBV30 and TRBJ2-3): SQTIHQWPATLVQPVGSPLSLECTVEGTSNPNLYWYRQAAGRGLQLLFYSVGIGQISSEVPQNLSASRPQDRQFILSSKKLLLSDSGFYLCAWSVRGLAATDTQYFGPGTRLTVL.

V is TRBV7-3 and J is TRBJ2-1, with 9 bases matching TRBD1. Germline CDR1 reads SGHTA; CDR2 reads FQGTGA. The CDR3 covers 14 residues. After removal of 5 bases from V and 8 bases from J, the junction contained 7 bases not matched to a gene. The CDR3 bases are TGTGCCAGCAGCCCGGGACAGGGTTTCCATGAGCAGTTCTTC. Encoded protein: CASSPGQGFHEQFF.

This clone was detected only once. This rearrangement joins TRBV28 to TRBJ2-7, with 7 nucleotides matching TRBD1. The CDR3 extends over 14 amino acids. Trimming at V came to 6 bases and at J to 0 bases, leaving 5 bases not matched to a gene. Per the germline V gene, CDR1 is MDHEN and CDR2 is SYDVKM. The CDR3 spells CASRRQGGSYEQYF. Here the CDR3 DNA reads TGTGCCAGCAGACGACAGGGTGGCTCCTACGAGCAGTACTTC.

Written as DNA, the CDR3 is TGTGCCAGCAGTTTTAGCGGGATTTCCATCGGGGAGCTGTTTTTT. This encodes CASSFSGISIGELFF. This chain links TRBV27 with TRBJ2-2, with 8 bases aligning to TRBD2. V lost 3 bases to trimming and J lost 7 bases; unmatched junction nucleotides: 7. Germline-derived CDR1 and CDR2 are MNHEY and SMNVEV (reference sequence). This CDR3 has 15 residues.

V usage is TRBV6-5 and J usage is TRBJ1-1; 9 bases align to TRBD1. This CDR3 contains 15 residues. With 4 bases clipped from V and 4 bases from J, the junction kept 7 bases outside the gene matches. Germline assignment: CDR1 MNHEY and CDR2 SVGAGI. CDR3 sequence: CASSLYRGQGTEAFF. The CDR3, as DNA: TGTGCCAGCAGTTTGTACAGGGGGCAGGGCACTGAAGCTTTCTTT.

The chain joins TRBV19 to TRBJ2-5, with unresolved D. CDR1 LNHDA and CDR2 SQIVND come from the germline V gene (reference sequence). This CDR3 contains 12 residues. Trimming took 3 bases from V and 7 from J, leaving 9 bases between them. CDR3 in DNA: TGTGCCAGTAGTATTAAGTCGGGGACCCAGTACTTC. Its protein product is CASSIKSGTQYF.

The chain combines TRBV5-4 with TRBJ2-1; weak D call: TRBD2 (5 bases). Trimming stripped 2 bases from V and 10 bases from J, with 19 bases between. Germline V gene data show CDR1 as SGHNT and CDR2 as YYREEE (reference sequence). The length of the CDR3 is 15 residues. CDR3 protein: CASSLSRERVEEQFF. The CDR3 DNA reads as TGTGCCAGCAGCTTATCTCGGGAACGCGTCGAGGAGCAGTTCTTC.

The V gene is TRBV6-1, the J gene TRBJ2-6, with 8 nucleotides matching TRBD1. The CDR3 consists of 18 residues. Germline loops: CDR1 MNHNS, CDR2 SASEGT. J was trimmed by 1 base and V by 0 bases; bases with no gene match: 5. The CDR3 DNA reads as TGTGCCAGCAGTGAAGCCGGGACAGGCATATCTGGGGCCAACGTCCTGACTTTC. It is translated as CASSEAGTGISGANVLTF.

This clone was detected only a few times. V and J are TRBV7-2 and TRBJ2-3; D gene ambiguous. The V gene's germline CDR1 is SGHTA and CDR2 FQGNSA. Trimming pared 0 bases from V and 4 bases from J, leaving 11 bases between. CDR3 size: 15 residues. CDR3 sequence (DNA): TGTGCCAGCAGCTTAGCGCAACCCGGGTCAGATACGCAGTATTTT. It codes for CASSLAQPGSDTQYF.

The chain links TRBV19 to TRBJ2-5; 10 nucleotides agree with TRBD1. The CDR3 length is 13 residues. With 3 bases clipped from V and 5 bases from J, the junction kept 0 bases outside the gene matches. Germline assignment: CDR1 LNHDA and CDR2 SQIVND (reference sequence). The CDR3 protein is CASSMTGGETQYF. The CDR3, as DNA: TGTGCCAGTAGTATGACAGGGGGCGAGACCCAGTACTTC.

The chain carries TRBV2 and TRBJ2-5; TRBD2 matches at 8 bases. The closer fit of TRBJ2-7 to the DNA end suggests the J call may be wrong. The CDR3 runs 13 residues. Germline CDR1 reads SNHLY; CDR2 reads FYNNEI. In DNA, the CDR3 is TGTGCCAGCAGTGCGCGGGAGGCCAACGAGCAGTACTTC. The encoded protein is CASSAREANEQYF.

V usage is TRBV5-6 and J usage is TRBJ2-1, with a possible D match to TRBD1 (5 bases). The germline CDR1 and CDR2 sequences are SGHDT and YYEEEE. This CDR3 comprises 12 residues. The V end was cut by 1 base, the J end by 9 bases, with 8 bases between. The chain's CDR3 is CASSLPGCEQFF. DNA of the CDR3: TGTGCCAGCAGCTTGCCAGGGTGTGAGCAGTTCTTC.

This clone was picked up a small number of times. This chain connects TRBV29-1 to TRBJ1-1; D is unclear. V shed 5 bases and J shed 8 bases, with 3 bases lying between them. The CDR3 is 8 amino acids. CDR1 and CDR2 from the germline V gene are SQVTM and ANQGSEA. CDR3 protein: CSVTEAFF. The CDR3 DNA reads TGCAGCGTTACAGAAGCTTTCTTT.

The chain combines TRBV6-6 with TRBJ1-2; D perhaps matches TRBD1 (6 bases). The germline V gene encodes CDR1 MNHNY and CDR2 SVGAGI (reference sequence). V was cut by 7 bases and J by 2 bases, with 8 bases left in between. The CDR3 covers 12 residues. CDR3 in amino acids: CASNRENYGYTF. The CDR3 bases are TGTGCCAGCAACAGGGAAAACTATGGCTACACCTTC.

This rearrangement joins TRBV30 to TRBJ2-7, with 9 bases lining up with TRBD1. The CDR3 sequence is 16 residues long. The junction had 11 bases not matched to a gene; V was cut back by 1 base and J by 4 bases. CDR1 is GTSNPN, CDR2 SVGIG, per germline (reference sequence). CDR3 bases: TGTGCCTGGAGTGCGAAACAGGGGGCCGGGTGGTACGAGCAGTACTTC. This gives the protein CAWSAKQGAGWYEQYF.

The chain recombines TRBV7-9 with TRBJ1-2, with a weak D call TRBD1 (5 bases). Trimming removed 1 base from V and 4 bases from J, with 13 bases in between. The CDR3 contains 15 residues. Germline-derived CDR1 and CDR2 are SEHNR and FQNEAQ (reference sequence). The CDR3 nucleotides are TGTGCCAGCAGCTTAGGATACAGGCTGGGCTATGGCTACACCTTC. Translating gives CASSLGYRLGYGYTF.